Detailed here is one T cell receptor (beta chain). What this receptor recognizes is not known. Base qualities are not provided; no much larger clone lies one nucleotide away. The germline V gene encodes CDR1 SGHDN and CDR2 FVKESK. V loses 4 bases, J loses 2 bases, and the germline ends lie 11 bases apart. The cysteine opens and the phenylalanine closes a CDR3 of 14 amino acids. The entry retains the CDR3 DNA only, 42 bases that are in frame from base 1. This record belongs to a study of beta chain features in type 1 diabetes listed by TCRdb under 2018. Regarding the complete study: Mean age, gender distribution, total cell number and subset yield did not differ between patients and healthy donors. Regulatory and stem cell-like memory subsets were obtained from only 8 patients and roughly 8 healthy donors, while naive and central memory subsets were obtained from all 30 or so donors. A total of some 100,000,000 sorted cells were examined across all samples, and a strong correlation was observed between cell number per subset and RNA yield. The study compared TCRB repertoires of sorted circulating CD4+ T cell subsets between recently diagnosed type 1 diabetes patients and matched healthy donors. The study at large found these results: Sequencing cDNA rather than genomic DNA could over-represent highly expressing activated cells, although activation and CD3 levels did not differ between groups. Only small numbers of individuals were included in the HLA sub-analyses, which left unresolved whether HLA type had any influence on TCRB rearrangement. Naive, central memory and regulatory TCRB repertoires appeared to be more alike among patients than among healthy donors. Type 1 diabetes patients showed a moderate but significant shortening of TCRB CDR3 length in all four CD4+ subsets. PCR may preferentially amplify shorter templates, but because patient and control samples were amplified and corrected together, any resulting skew would affect both groups equally. Patients with type 1 diabetes made fewer insertions and deleted more nucleotides at VDJ recombination sites, implying thymic rearrangement abnormalities.

All of the isolated RNA was reverse transcribed with the High Capacity cDNA Reverse Transcription Kit, so expressed TCRB transcripts were sequenced. Deep immunoSEQ sequencing was performed on naive, central memory and regulatory T cell samples, with an average of roughly 4 million total reads per sample. Sorted cells were lysed in RLT buffer and RNA was extracted with DNase-treated RNeasy Micro or Mini kits, depending on cell number. To prevent cross-contamination, each cell subset was processed individually, whereas patient and healthy donor samples were processed jointly. TCRB sequences were amplified from cDNA with the immunoSEQ multiplex PCR, producing 87-bp fragments spanning the CDR3 region. Sequencing of the amplicons was performed on the Illumina HiSeq platform. The paper's processing steps were these. Synthetic template baselines were used to correct PCR bias computationally, reads within Hamming distance 2 were collapsed together, and singletons that could not be merged were discarded. Reads were aligned to IMGT to assign V, D and J genes, CDR3 length, and insertions or deletions at six rearrangement sites. Within each subset, clonotype counts were normalized to the number of sorted cells before true diversity and Gini coefficients were calculated with the tcR R package. The overlap coefficient, calculated on TCRB nucleotide sequences, was used to measure repertoire sharing. Out-of-frame TCRB sequences from naive cells were analyzed as a proxy for the pre-selection repertoire. This immuneACCESS table, as held by TCRdb, lists in-frame sequences with V and J called but not all clones. Of the missing ones, under half trace to an unresolved V gene in checked studies; the others have no known cause. D and trimming come from the DNA, and the V and J calls and clone size come from that table. The sample includes around 250,000 clones, with roughly 24% observed a single time. 0.012% of the sample comes from the top ten.

A single peripheral blood draw of approximately 0.11 L on average was collected from each donor into heparinised tubes. A BD FACSAria II and a panel including CD45RO, CCR7, CD25, CD127, CD95 and CD27 were used to sort naive, central memory, regulatory and stem cell-like memory CD4+ T cells. Every sorted population had a purity above 95%. PBMCs were isolated immediately by Lymphoprep density gradient centrifugation and stained directly without culture. So that batch effects would be minimized, each experiment stained and sorted samples in pairs, pairing one healthy donor with one patient. Recombination connected TRBV14 to TRBJ1-2; 5 matching bases give a weak D call of TRBD1. This TCR derives from a woman in her twenties or thirties with type 1 diabetes. The material sequenced was naive CD4+ T cells from blood. Read against the paper, the sample's cell subset or site label means: true naive CD4+ T cells. The DNA sequence is TGTGCCAGCAGCCGGCAGGGCCCCAACTATGGCTACACCTTC. Translated, this gives CASSRQGPNYGYTF.